Each of the 27 T cell receptor beta chains below was sequenced from the same sample in a study of blood T cell repertoires in COVID-19. TCRdb's table, derived via immunoSEQ multiplex PCR, lists solely in-frame clones and lacks some. Here the sample spans some 90,000 clones, roughly 90% being singletons. Sequenced sample: peripheral blood. The receptors derive from an elderly man with active or convalescent COVID-19.

This clone was seen a handful of times. The gene calls are TRBV6-2 or TRBV6-3 and TRBJ1-2; D ambiguous. CDR3 length: 14 amino acids. V lost 4 bases and J 8 bases, leaving 17 bases between the germline ends. From germline, CDR1 is MNHEY and CDR2 SVGEGT. In DNA form, the CDR3 reads TGTGCCAGCAGTTTACGCCGGGTTCGCGACGGCTACACCTTC. Encoded protein: CASSLRRVRDGYTF.

This clone was seen only a few times. The rearrangement joins TRBV5-6 to TRBJ2-5; 8 nucleotides line up with TRBD2. The CDR3 runs 16 residues. V lost 2 bases to trimming and J lost 5 bases; unmatched junction nucleotides: 11. CDR1 SGHDT and CDR2 YYEEEE come from the germline V gene. The CDR3 loop reads CASSLRGGRIAETQYF. The CDR3 region has the DNA TGTGCCAGCAGCTTACGGGGGGGCCGGATTGCGGAGACCCAGTACTTC.

V and J are TRBV19 and TRBJ1-2, with 11 bases matching TRBD1. The CDR3 has 13 amino acids. Germline V gene lookup returns CDR1 LNHDA and CDR2 SQIVND (reference sequence). J was trimmed by 8 bases and V by 4 bases; bases with no gene match: 3. CDR3 nucleotide sequence: TGTGCCAGTAGTAGCGGGACAGGGGGAGGCTACACCTTC. Protein: CASSSGTGGGYTF.

This clone came up once. V and J are TRBV5-1 and TRBJ2-6, with a possible D match to TRBD1 (6 bases). The CDR3 covers 15 residues. The V end lost 4 bases, the J end lost 4 bases, and 12 bases lay between the germline ends. Germline V lookup: CDR1 SGHRS, CDR2 YFSETQ. CDR3 sequence reads: CASSNTGQGANVLTF. For the CDR3, the DNA is TGCGCCAGCAGCAATACAGGGCAAGGGGCCAACGTCCTGACTTTC.

This clone was seen only once. V and J are TRBV7-3 and TRBJ1-5; D not certain. With 5 bases removed from V and 4 bases from J, the gap between germline ends came to 18 bases. This CDR3 contains 16 residues. The germline CDR1 and CDR2 sequences are SGHTA and FQGTGA. The CDR3 region has the DNA TGTGCCAGCAGCACCCCTAGCGGCAGGCCAAATCAGCCCCAGCATTTT. Translation: CASSTPSGRPNQPQHF.

The chain links TRBV19 to TRBJ1-5, with TRBD1 as a possible D gene (5 bases). The length of the CDR3 is 13 residues. Trimming took 3 bases from V and 3 from J, leaving 6 bases between them. The V gene's germline CDR1 is LNHDA and CDR2 SQIVND (reference sequence). The CDR3 bases are TGTGCCAGTAGTATGACAGTCAATCAGCCCCAGCATTTT. Protein: CASSMTVNQPQHF.

V gene TRBV6-5 combines with J gene TRBJ1-2; tentatively, D is TRBD1 (5 bases). Trimming cost V 6 bases and J 5 bases, with 13 bases left between them. The germline gives CDR1 MNHEY, CDR2 SVGAGI. This CDR3 contains 13 residues. DNA for the CDR3: TGTGCCAGCAGCGCCAGGGTGGGGTATGGCTACACCTTC. This codes for CASSARVGYGYTF.

This clone was counted a few times. The chain is built from TRBV6-4 and TRBJ1-2; 7 bases match TRBD1. Germline lookup yields CDR1 MRHNA and CDR2 SNTAGT. This CDR3 comprises 12 residues. The junction had 4 bases not matched to a gene; V was cut back by 4 bases and J by 8 bases. CDR3 protein: CASSVPGGGYTF. DNA for the CDR3: TGTGCCAGCAGTGTGCCAGGGGGAGGCTACACCTTC.

The chain combines TRBV9 with TRBJ2-4; no definite D call. Germline V gene sequence: CDR1 SGDLS, CDR2 YYNGEE. There are 15 residues in the CDR3. The germline V and J ends were trimmed by 7 bases and 4 bases, with 18 bases remaining between them. The CDR3 is CASAYGLASKNIQYF. The CDR3 nucleotides read TGTGCCAGCGCGTACGGATTAGCATCGAAAAACATTCAGTACTTC. The variable domain in full, with the rest retrieved from reference TRBV9 and TRBJ2-4, is DSGVTQTPKHLITATGQRVTLRCSPRSGDLSVYWYQQSLDQGLQFLIQYYNGEERAKGNILERFSAQQFPDLHSELNLSSLELGDSALYFCASAYGLASKNIQYFGAGTRLSVL.

The chain links TRBV5-6 to TRBJ2-7, with TRBD1 matching 10 bases. Germline loops: CDR1 SGHDT, CDR2 YYEEEE. With V trimmed by 4 bases and J by 5 bases, 9 bases remained unmatched. The CDR3 contains 15 residues. DNA for the CDR3: TGTGCCAGCAGCCCCGGGACAGGGGAGCCCGACGAGCAGTACTTC. As protein: CASSPGTGEPDEQYF. The complete variable domain, with remaining parts taken from reference TRBV5-6 and TRBJ2-7, reads DAGVTQSPTHLIKTRGQQVTLRCSPKSGHDTVSWYQQALGQGPQFIFQYYEEEERQRGNFPDRFSGHQFPNYSSELNVNALLLGDSALYLCASSPGTGEPDEQYFGPGTRLTVT.

The gene calls are TRBV4-1 and TRBJ2-3, with a possible D match to TRBD2 (6 bases). The length of the CDR3 is 17 residues. The V end was cut by 0 bases, the J end by 0 bases, with 13 bases between. CDR1 is MGHRA and CDR2 is YSYEKL in the germline V gene. CDR3 sequence: CASSQDAAGPSTDTQYF. The CDR3 DNA reads TGCGCCAGCAGCCAAGATGCGGCGGGACCTAGCACAGATACGCAGTATTTT.

V is TRBV2 and J is TRBJ2-5; D perhaps matches TRBD1 (5 bases). CDR1 and CDR2 from the germline V gene are SNHLY and FYNNEI. V lost 3 bases and J lost 3, with 11 bases in between. The CDR3 totals 14 residues. DNA of the CDR3: TGTGCCAGCAGTGACGAGACAGCCGAAGAGACCCAGTACTTC. Translation gives CASSDETAEETQYF. Full variable domain (remainder filled in from reference TRBV2 and TRBJ2-5): EPEVTQTPSHQVTQMGQEVILRCVPISNHLYFYWYRQILGQKVEFLVSFYNNEISEKSEIFDDQFSVERPDGSNFTLKIRSTKLEDSAMYFCASSDETAEETQYFGPGTRLLVL.

V usage is TRBV7-2 and J usage is TRBJ2-7; TRBD1 matches at 8 bases. The J segment lost 4 bases and the V segment lost 5 bases, leaving 10 bases of the junction unmatched. Germline lookup yields CDR1 SGHTA and CDR2 FQGNSA. The CDR3 totals 15 residues. CDR3 in DNA: TGTGCCAGCAGCCTCGGACAGGGTGCCCAATACGAGCAGTACTTC. Its protein product is CASSLGQGAQYEQYF. Full variable domain (rest looked up from reference TRBV7-2 and TRBJ2-7): GAGVSQSPSNKVTEKGKDVELRCDPISGHTALYWYRQSLGQGLEFLIYFQGNSAPDKSGLPSDRFSAERTGGSVSTLTIQRTQQEDSAVYLCASSLGQGAQYEQYFGPGTRLTVT.

V usage is TRBV28 and J usage is TRBJ2-3; 8 bases line up with TRBD2. The CDR3 consists of 13 residues. J gave up 4 bases and V 6 bases, and 3 bases lay outside the gene matches. Germline CDR1 reads MDHEN; CDR2 reads SYDVKM. The CDR3 DNA follows: TGTGCCAGCAGCCCGGGGGGGGCAGATACGCAGTATTTT. This translates into CASSPGGADTQYF.

This chain connects TRBV11-2 to TRBJ2-1; 7 nucleotides line up with TRBD2. The CDR3 has 13 amino acids. Trimming took 5 bases from V and 8 from J; bases not matched to a gene: 6. Germline V gene data show CDR1 as SGHAT and CDR2 as FQNNGV. Here the CDR3 reads CASSRIAGYEQFF. CDR3 in DNA: TGTGCCAGCAGCCGAATAGCGGGTTATGAGCAGTTCTTC. The whole variable domain, remainder taken from reference TRBV11-2 and TRBJ2-1, is EAGVAQSPRYKIIEKRQSVAFWCNPISGHATLYWYQQILGQGPKLLIQFQNNGVVDDSQLPKDRFSAERLKGVDSTLKIQPAKLEDSAVYLCASSRIAGYEQFFGPGTRLTVL.

V usage is TRBV11-2 and J usage is TRBJ2-5; TRBD2 aligns across 9 bases. From germline, CDR1 is SGHAT and CDR2 FQNNGV. J gave up 9 bases and V 8 bases, and 10 bases lay outside the gene matches. The CDR3 totals 13 residues. In nucleotides, the CDR3 is TGTGCCAGCGCAACTTCTAGCGGGGCAGCCCAGTACTTC. Protein sequence: CASATSSGAAQYF.

V is TRBV27 and J is TRBJ2-3; 7 bases are a match to TRBD2. The CDR3 totals 16 residues. The J segment lost 5 bases and the V segment lost 0 bases, leaving 8 bases of the junction unmatched. Germline V gene data show CDR1 as MNHEY and CDR2 as SMNVEV (reference sequence). The CDR3, as DNA: TGTGCCAGCAGTTTATCTCCTAGCGGAGAGCTAGATACGCAGTATTTT. Encoded protein: CASSLSPSGELDTQYF.

The V and J genes are TRBV2 and TRBJ2-7; 10 bases agree with TRBD1. In germline, CDR1 is SNHLY, CDR2 FYNNEI. The CDR3 runs to 16 residues. V was pared by 2 bases and J by 7 bases, with 11 bases of the junction left unmatched. As DNA, the CDR3 is TGTGCCAGCAGTGAATGGGAGACAGGGGGCTCGGGAGAGCAGTACTTC. Translated: CASSEWETGGSGEQYF.

The V and J genes are TRBV5-4 and TRBJ1-1, with D maybe TRBD1 (6 bases). The CDR3 sequence is 14 residues long. Trimming left V 0 bases short and J 7 bases short, with 13 bases between. The germline gives CDR1 SGHNT, CDR2 YYREEE (reference sequence). Here the CDR3 reads CASSLEAGVGEAFF. As DNA, the CDR3 is TGTGCCAGCAGCTTGGAGGCAGGGGTTGGTGAAGCTTTCTTT.

The chain has TRBV29-1 and TRBJ1-5; D gene uncertain. The CDR3 extends over 13 amino acids. V lost 0 bases, J lost 7 bases, and 10 bases lay in between. Germline CDR1 SQVTM, CDR2 ANQGSEA. This CDR3 is CSVEDSPGQPQHF. CDR3 coding DNA: TGCAGCGTTGAAGATTCCCCAGGCCAGCCCCAGCATTTT.

This clone came up once. The chain links TRBV14 to TRBJ2-6; 7 bases are shared with TRBD2. Germline assignment: CDR1 SGHDN and CDR2 FVKESK. V was clipped by 1 base and J by 2 bases; unmatched bases: 2. There are 16 residues in the CDR3. This chain's CDR3 is CASSQGGGAGANVLTF. The DNA of the CDR3 is TGTGCCAGCAGCCAAGGGGGAGGGGCTGGGGCCAACGTCCTGACTTTC. The full variable domain, in which reference TRBV14 and TRBJ2-6 provide the parts outside the CDR3, is EAGVTQFPSHSVIEKGQTVTLRCDPISGHDNLYWYRRVMGKEIKFLLHFVKESKQDESGMPNNRFLAERTGGTYSTLKVQPAELEDSGVYFCASSQGGGAGANVLTFGAGSRLTVL.

This clone was observed a single time. The chain's CDR3 is CASSSTGGVYNEQFF. CDR3 bases: TGCGCCAGCAGCTCGACAGGGGGGGTATACAATGAGCAGTTCTTC. The chain joins TRBV5-1 to TRBJ2-1, with TRBD1 identical over 9 bases. This CDR3 comprises 15 residues. The trim removed 3 bases at V and 4 bases at J, leaving 5 bases unmatched. Per germline, CDR1 SGHRS and CDR2 YFSETQ.

V gene TRBV5-1 combines with J gene TRBJ2-1; 10 nucleotides agree with TRBD2. V lost 0 bases and J lost 4; bases outside the gene matches: 7. CDR3 length equals 17 residues. The germline V gene has CDR1 SGHRS and CDR2 YFSETQ. CDR3 residues: CASSLATGTSAYNEQFF. CDR3 coding DNA: TGCGCCAGCAGCTTGGCCACCGGGACTAGCGCGTACAATGAGCAGTTCTTC.

The chain is built from TRBV18 and TRBJ2-5; 10 nucleotides match TRBD1. The V gene's germline CDR1 is KGHSH and CDR2 LQKENI. There are 15 residues in the CDR3. After removal of 3 bases from V and 2 bases from J, the junction contained 3 bases not matched to a gene. The CDR3 region has the DNA TGTGCCAGCTCACCCCCGGACAGGGGGCAAGAGACCCAGTACTTC. Translating it yields CASSPPDRGQETQYF. Full variable domain (missing parts from reference TRBV18 and TRBJ2-5): NAGVMQNPRHLVRRRGQEARLRCSPMKGHSHVYWYRQLPEEGLKFMVYLQKENIIDESGMPKERFSAEFPKEGPSILRIQQVVRGDSAAYFCASSPPDRGQETQYFGPGTRLLVL.

This clone was seen only a few times. This chain connects TRBV29-1 to TRBJ2-3, with TRBD2 identical over 12 bases. CDR1 and CDR2 (germline): SQVTM, ANQGSEA. J lost 0 bases, V lost 7 bases, and 5 bases had no gene match. This CDR3 has 15 amino acids. The CDR3 is CSATSGSTSTDTQYF. CDR3 coding DNA: TGCAGCGCGACTAGCGGGAGCACTAGCACAGATACGCAGTATTTT.

This clone was observed a handful of times. CDR3 loop: CASSLDRAGNTIYF. CDR3 DNA sequence: TGCGCCAGCAGCTTGGATCGGGCTGGAAACACCATATATTTT. The chain joins TRBV5-1 to TRBJ1-3; unclear D gene. CDR3 length equals 14 residues. Trimming removed 0 bases from V and 2 bases from J, with 6 bases in between. Germline assignment: CDR1 SGHRS and CDR2 YFSETQ.

The rearrangement joins TRBV4-3 to TRBJ1-3; D ambiguous. Germline CDR1 is LGHNA and CDR2 is YSLEER. The CDR3 has 16 residues. Trimming left V 0 bases short and J 3 bases short, with 12 bases between. CDR3 protein: CASSQEGGLLGNTIYF. Written as DNA, the CDR3 is TGCGCCAGCAGCCAAGAGGGAGGGTTGCTTGGAAACACCATATATTTT.